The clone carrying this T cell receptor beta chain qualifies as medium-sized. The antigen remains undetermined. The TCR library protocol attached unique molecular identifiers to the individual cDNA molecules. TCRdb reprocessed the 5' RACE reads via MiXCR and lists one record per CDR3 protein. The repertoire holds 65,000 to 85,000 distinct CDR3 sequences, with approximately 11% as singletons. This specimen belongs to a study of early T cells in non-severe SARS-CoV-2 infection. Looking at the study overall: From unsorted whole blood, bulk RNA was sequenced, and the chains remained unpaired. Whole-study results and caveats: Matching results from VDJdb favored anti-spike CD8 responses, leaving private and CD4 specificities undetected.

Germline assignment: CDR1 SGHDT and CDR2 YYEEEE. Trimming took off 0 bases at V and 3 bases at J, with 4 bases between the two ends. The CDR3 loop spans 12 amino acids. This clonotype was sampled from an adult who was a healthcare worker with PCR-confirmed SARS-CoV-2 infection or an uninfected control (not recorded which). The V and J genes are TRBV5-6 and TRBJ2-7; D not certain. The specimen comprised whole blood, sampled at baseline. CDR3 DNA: TGTGCCAGCAGCTTGGCGGACTACGAGCAGTACTTC. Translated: CASSLADYEQYF.